A selection of T cell receptor beta chains follows, all from one sample in a study of blood T cell repertoires in COVID-19. Assay: immunoSEQ multiplex PCR; the TCRdb copy retains only in-frame clones and omits some. The sample shows about 440,000 clones, 75% to 90% of them seen only once. The sequenced sample was peripheral blood. These receptors originate from a young woman with acute or convalescent COVID-19. Each CDR3 is given without its conserved first and last residue.

v_gene	CDR3aa
TRBV30	AWSGGGSNQPQH
TRBV7-3	ASSLTGYEGYT
TRBV7-2	ASSSQRGTDNSPLH
TRBV5-1	ASSLGSPNEQF
TRBV11-1	ASRRDRVTYEQY
TRBV9	ASSVRPGGSYNEQF
TRBV9	ASSSTGLSYNEQF
TRBV3-1/TRBV3-2	ASEGGGEETQY
TRBV27	ASSFLASYNEQF
TRBV2	ASSPSGVADTQY
TRBV30	AWRPQGWGTEAF
TRBV18	ASSPPIGTGFAQYGYT
TRBV3-1/TRBV3-2	ASSQERTGNYGYT
TRBV5-1	ASSRTGRSTEAF
TRBV4-2	ASSLSGLAGEETQY
TRBV6-6	ASRDENSPLH
TRBV5-1	ASSLGASSGANVLT
TRBV5-1	ASSWGLGTDTQY